This T cell receptor (beta chain) was sequenced during a study of CD8 T cells in Susac syndrome. Looking at the study overall: Among sequenced Susac syndrome patients, over 5 had active disease and eight were in remission.

Sequencing of TCR beta was performed on blood CD8+ T cells and on blood CD4+ T cells. TEMRA cells were enriched by FACS, while CD8+ and CD4+ T cells were obtained through a negative isolation that was performed magnetically. In germline, CDR1 is SGHNT, CDR2 YYREEE (reference sequence). V lost 3 bases, J lost 9 bases, and 7 bases lay in between. This CDR3 spans 12 amino acids. It was with random hexamers that roughly 0.5 to 1 ug RNA was reverse transcribed. MiXCR was run by TCRdb on the immunoSEQ multiplex PCR reads, yielding one entry per CDR3 protein. The profile shows more than 95,000 distinct CDR3 sequences, just under 95% of them singletons.

The gene calls are TRBV5-4 and TRBJ1-6, with D hard to call. This TCR was recovered from a human donor with Susac syndrome. Sequencing was carried out using CD8+ T cells from PBMCs. Written as DNA, the CDR3 is TGTGCCAGCAGCTCATCATTTTCACCCCTCCACTTT. Its protein product is CASSSSFSPLHF.